The 2 T cell receptor beta chains below were found in one sample sequenced in a study of early T cells in non-severe SARS-CoV-2 infection. TCRdb itself ran the 5' RACE reads through MiXCR, one entry per CDR3 protein. The table shows approximately 66,000 distinct CDR3 sequences, with around 12% occurring only once. This specimen was whole blood, taken at baseline. The receptors were sampled from an adult who was a healthcare worker with PCR-confirmed SARS-CoV-2 infection or an uninfected control (not recorded which). The donor label of this sample is uncertain.

The chain carries TRBV28 and TRBJ2-1; tentatively, D is TRBD1 (6 bases). Germline loops: CDR1 MDHEN, CDR2 SYDVKM. The V gene lost 7 bases and the J gene lost 3 bases, with 13 bases spanning the gap. The CDR3 extends over 14 amino acids. The CDR3 sequence is CASTEDRHYNEQFF. The CDR3 nucleotides are TGTGCCAGCACCGAGGACAGACACTACAATGAGCAGTTCTTC.

This rearrangement joins TRBV5-6 to TRBJ1-1, with D possibly TRBD1 on 5 matching bases. V lost 0 bases to trimming and J lost 4 bases, with 10 bases between them. CDR3 length equals 14 residues. CDR1 SGHDT and CDR2 YYEEEE come from the germline V gene. The CDR3 DNA reads as TGTGCCAGCAGCTTGGAGGGGAGGGTCACTGAAGCTTTCTTT. Translated, it gives CASSLEGRVTEAFF.